Below are 4 T cell receptor beta chains sequenced from a single sample in a study of OX40 agonist ivuxolimab in advanced cancers. Data came from immunoSEQ multiplex PCR; TCRdb stores just in-frame clones and leaves some out. This table holds about 79,000 clones, about 85% found once. Material: CD4+ or CD8+ T cells sorted from blood, obtained in a trial of the OX40 agonist ivuxolimab. These receptors all come from an adult with an advanced solid tumor such as melanoma, head and neck, liver or kidney cancer.

The chain is built from TRBV7-2 and TRBJ2-5; no reliable D call. This CDR3 has 16 amino acids. Germline V gene sequence: CDR1 SGHTA, CDR2 FQGNSA. Trimming removed 5 bases at V and 5 bases at J, with 21 bases between. The CDR3 nucleotides are TGTGCCAGCAGCCTACTCCCGGCCGGGTTTGAGGAGACCCAGTACTTC. Protein: CASSLLPAGFEETQYF. The whole variable domain, filled in from reference TRBV7-2 and TRBJ2-5, reads GAGVSQSPSNKVTEKGKDVELRCDPISGHTALYWYRQSLGQGLEFLIYFQGNSAPDKSGLPSDRFSAERTGGSVSTLTIQRTQQEDSAVYLCASSLLPAGFEETQYFGPGTRLLVL.

The rearrangement links TRBV7-9 to TRBJ1-6; no definite D call. Trimming removed 1 base from V and 12 bases from J, with 7 bases in between. Germline lookup yields CDR1 SEHNR and CDR2 FQNEAQ (reference sequence). CDR3 length: 12 residues. CDR3 amino acids: CASSLDRGPLHF. In DNA, the CDR3 is TGTGCCAGCAGCTTAGACCGGGGACCCCTCCACTTT.

The rearrangement links TRBV28 to TRBJ2-1; 7 nucleotides match TRBD2. The CDR3 runs to 12 residues. Germline CDR1 reads MDHEN; CDR2 reads SYDVKM. The V gene end was trimmed by 3 bases and the J gene end by 15 bases; junction bases not matched to a gene: 8. The CDR3 DNA follows: TGTGCCAGCAGTTTGAGGGTCGGGAGGTTGTTCTTC. This gives the protein CASSLRVGRLFF.

The chain uses TRBV7-2 and TRBJ1-6; D is uncertain. V shed 1 base and J shed 0 bases, with 10 bases lying between them. Germline CDR1 SGHTA, CDR2 FQGNSA. The CDR3 has 17 residues. Here the CDR3 DNA reads TGTGCCAGCAGCTTAGGCGGGGTGAGCTCCTATAATTCACCCCTCCACTTT. Translation gives CASSLGGVSSYNSPLHF.